A single T cell receptor (beta chain) is shown here with its context. Its antigen is unknown. This record belongs to a study of CD8 T cells in ankylosing spondylitis. Whole-study results and caveats: CD8+ by phenotype, disease-linked clones were relatively rare in peripheral blood. Blood of patients with ankylosing spondylitis appeared to be characterized by a TCR beta motif of eight highly homologous variants. Reported data indicate significant enrichment of disease-linked clones within matched ankylosing spondylitis synovial fluid.

5'-RACE, quantitative and with molecular barcodes, yielded the TCR beta libraries. TCRdb re-called the 5' RACE reads through MiXCR, storing one row per CDR3 protein. The repertoire holds under 850,000 distinct CDR3 sequences, with around 20% as singletons. The V end lost 6 bases, the J end lost 3 bases, and 17 bases lay between the germline ends. CDR3 length: 15 residues. The germline V gene has CDR1 MNHNS and CDR2 SASEGT. The chain couples TRBV6-1 to TRBJ1-2; possibly TRBD1 for D (6 bases). The TCR sequence derives from a male donor with ankylosing spondylitis. The source material was blood, either unsorted or a sorted T cell fraction (not recorded which). This CDR3 is CASSPTGQRDYGYTF. The DNA of the CDR3 is TGTGCCAGCAGCCCCACAGGGCAGCGGGACTATGGCTACACCTTC.